One TCR beta chain is described in this entry. The clone's antigen remains unknown. The sample holds no much larger clone one base away, and base qualities are not on file. Read against the paper, the sample's time point label means: baseline before first vaccination. Samples from vaccinated people were obtained from the UK trials COV001 and COV002, which included a single-blind randomized controlled phase 2/3 trial of AZD1222 (ChAdOx1 nCoV-19) in healthy adults. For TCRbeta chain sequencing, PBMC samples were collected from trial participants at day 0 and at day 28 after the second dose. The CDR3 regions of human TCRbeta chains were analyzed by immunosequencing. Regarding the original processing steps: Repertoire TCRs were checked for matches against a reference library of SARS-CoV-2-specific TCRs that had been generated using the MIRA antigen-specificity platform. Breadth was defined as the fraction of unique TCRs that were SARS-CoV-2-associated. Depth was defined as the fraction of total T cells that were SARS-CoV-2-associated. Each spike-specific TCR was assigned to its reactive spike region and to a CD4 or CD8 class using the MIRA data. Log10-transformed breadth and depth values were compared by one-way ANOVA with Sidak's multiple comparisons tests. Drawn from immuneACCESS, this table holds only the in-frame rearrangements with V and J called that TCRdb kept. Clones are partly lost; checked studies trace under half to an unresolved V gene and leave the rest unexplained. V, J and clone size reflect that table, while D and trimming were determined from the DNA. The sample contains 150,000 to 180,000 clones, 88% of them found a single time. The biggest ten clones account for 2.5% to 4% of the sample.

The sample belongs to a study of T cell responses to AZD1222 COVID-19 vaccine (dated by TCRdb to the early 2020s). About the investigation overall: AZD1222 recipients given second doses at about 4 weeks or at about 12 weeks were pooled, since spike-specific TCR depth and breadth were not found to differ between the two schedules. Enrollment into the trials was organized by age into subgroups of 18-55, 56-69 and 70-plus years, and those subgroups contained about 150, 27 and 61 TCR-sequenced participants, respectively. A total of approximately 250 trial participants underwent TCR sequencing, of whom roughly 210 had received two doses of AZD1222 and approximately 25 had received two doses of the MenACWY control vaccine.

The germline V gene specifies LGHNA as CDR1 and YNFKEQ as CDR2. From V the trimming removes 1 base and from J it removes 8 bases, while the gene matches leave 12 bases of the junction unaccounted for. The CDR3 starts with the cysteine, ends with the phenylalanine, and has 18 residues. Here the CDR3 DNA is all that survives: 54 bases in frame from base 1. Study-wide findings and limitations: After two AZD1222 doses, spike-specific TCR breadth and depth were significantly higher than at day 0 and than in MenACWY recipients. Most participants were white British and females outnumbered males, and the authors suggested that clonal diversity may have been underestimated. Reportedly, almost half of the unique spike-specific TCRs recognized epitopes lying outside the regions that are mutated in the B.1.351 and B.1.1.7 variants. Conclusions about previously exposed vaccinees are limited because only five to seven AZD1222 recipients were SARS-CoV-2 seropositive at baseline. The vaccine-associated CD4 TCRs covered the entire spike protein, and the dominant responses fell in regions 160-218 and 743-854. Because no day 14 peak-response samples were available, repertoires were characterized only after the peak T cell response. The 56-69-year group was small, and its depth increase did not reach significance, likely because of low power.

The input for sequencing was peripheral blood, taken on day 0 of AZD1222 vaccination. The TCR originated in an adult in good health. Rearrangement joined TRBV4-2 to TRBJ2-1; TRBD2 aligns with 12 central bases. The DNA is TGTGCCAGCAGCCAAGCCCAGCCTAGCGGGGGGGCTATGTATGAGCAGTTCTTC. Translated, it reads CASSQAQPSGGAMYEQFF.